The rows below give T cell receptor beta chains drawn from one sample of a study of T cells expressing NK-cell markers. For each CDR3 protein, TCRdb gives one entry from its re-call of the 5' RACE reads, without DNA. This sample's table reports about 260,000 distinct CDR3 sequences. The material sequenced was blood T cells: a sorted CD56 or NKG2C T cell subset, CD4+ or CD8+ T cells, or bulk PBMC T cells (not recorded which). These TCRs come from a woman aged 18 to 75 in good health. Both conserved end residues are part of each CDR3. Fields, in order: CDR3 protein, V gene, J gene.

CDR3: CSASEGAKNIQYF
V: TRBV20-1
J: TRBJ2-4

CDR3: CASSVGRENTEAFF
V: TRBV9
J: TRBJ1-1

CDR3: CASSQDRRGAILETQYF
V: TRBV3-1
J: TRBJ2-5

CDR3: CASSVGNRVEETQYF
V: TRBV9
J: TRBJ2-5

CDR3: CASSPVAGKRDTQYF
V: TRBV18
J: TRBJ2-3

CDR3: CASSPRTGPLHF
V: TRBV6-5
J: TRBJ1-6

CDR3: CSAGYRGQETQYF
V: TRBV20-1
J: TRBJ2-5

CDR3: CSARATSGRGDTQYF
V: TRBV20-1
J: TRBJ2-3

CDR3: CASSLGAGDQPQHF
V: TRBV7-2
J: TRBJ1-5

CDR3: CASSSQLAGVPNEQFF
V: TRBV28
J: TRBJ2-1

CDR3: CASSFTSSGNTIYF
V: TRBV6-2/TRBV6-3
J: TRBJ1-3

CDR3: CASSSTWTTDTQYF
V: TRBV19
J: TRBJ2-3

CDR3: CASSPSGTGNEQFF
V: TRBV7-3
J: TRBJ2-1

CDR3: CASSQARESYEQYF
V: TRBV4-3
J: TRBJ2-7

CDR3: CASSQFSDTQYF
V: TRBV14
J: TRBJ2-3

CDR3: CASSPSGTTSTDTQYF
V: TRBV5-5
J: TRBJ2-3

CDR3: CASSHASLGAFF
V: TRBV12-3/TRBV12-4
J: TRBJ1-1

CDR3: CASSLVGTVNTEAFF
V: TRBV7-8
J: TRBJ1-1

CDR3: CASSIVRGGYTF
V: TRBV19
J: TRBJ1-2

CDR3: CASSYSLSGRAWDEQFF
V: TRBV6-2/TRBV6-3
J: TRBJ2-1

CDR3: CASSLILGNNEQFF
V: TRBV28
J: TRBJ2-1

CDR3: CASSEDRGGLRNEQFF
V: TRBV28
J: TRBJ2-1

CDR3: CSAARNTNNEQFF
V: TRBV20-1
J: TRBJ2-1

CDR3: CASSVTENTEAFF
V: TRBV6-4
J: TRBJ1-1

CDR3: CSVQRDLNTEAFF
V: TRBV29-1
J: TRBJ1-1

CDR3: CASSYSGGRVPTDTQYF
V: TRBV6-5
J: TRBJ2-3

CDR3: CASSFPNTGELFF
V: TRBV7-9
J: TRBJ2-2

CDR3: CASSPRERGNNEQFF
V: TRBV11-2
J: TRBJ2-1

CDR3: CSVSWGQTSTDTQYF
V: TRBV29-1
J: TRBJ2-3

CDR3: CASSAGRPGEQYF
V: TRBV7-8
J: TRBJ2-7

CDR3: CATSDSRHTGGYTF
V: TRBV24-1
J: TRBJ1-2

CDR3: CASSLAQLADLTDTQYF
V: TRBV5-1
J: TRBJ2-3

CDR3: CSARPNGGVYNEQFF
V: TRBV20-1
J: TRBJ2-1

CDR3: CASSPGFSGGNEQFF
V: TRBV7-3
J: TRBJ2-1

CDR3: CASSLGGQGRETQYF
V: TRBV11-3
J: TRBJ2-5

CDR3: CASSLGLRQPQHF
V: TRBV6-2/TRBV6-3
J: TRBJ1-5

CDR3: CASSYSSGPTGELFF
V: TRBV12-3/TRBV12-4
J: TRBJ2-2

CDR3: CASTMERAYGYTF
V: TRBV7-2
J: TRBJ1-2

CDR3: CASSLVRRIYNEQFF
V: TRBV12-3/TRBV12-4
J: TRBJ2-1

CDR3: CASSLDWGAFF
V: TRBV12-3/TRBV12-4
J: TRBJ1-1